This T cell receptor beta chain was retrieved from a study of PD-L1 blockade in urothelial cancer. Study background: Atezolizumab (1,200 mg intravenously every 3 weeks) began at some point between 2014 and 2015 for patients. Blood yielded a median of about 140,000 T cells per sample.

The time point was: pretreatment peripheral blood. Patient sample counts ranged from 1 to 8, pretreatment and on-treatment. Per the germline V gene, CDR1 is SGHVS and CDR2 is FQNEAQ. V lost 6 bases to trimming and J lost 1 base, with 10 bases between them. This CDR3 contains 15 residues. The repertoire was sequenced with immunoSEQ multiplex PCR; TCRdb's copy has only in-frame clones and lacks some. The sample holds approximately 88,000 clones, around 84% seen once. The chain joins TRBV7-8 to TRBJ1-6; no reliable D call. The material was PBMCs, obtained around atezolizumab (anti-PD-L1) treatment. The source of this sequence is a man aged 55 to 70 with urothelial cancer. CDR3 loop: CASRMGLSYNSPLHF. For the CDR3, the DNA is TGTGCCAGCAGGATGGGCTTATCCTATAATTCACCCCTCCACTTT.